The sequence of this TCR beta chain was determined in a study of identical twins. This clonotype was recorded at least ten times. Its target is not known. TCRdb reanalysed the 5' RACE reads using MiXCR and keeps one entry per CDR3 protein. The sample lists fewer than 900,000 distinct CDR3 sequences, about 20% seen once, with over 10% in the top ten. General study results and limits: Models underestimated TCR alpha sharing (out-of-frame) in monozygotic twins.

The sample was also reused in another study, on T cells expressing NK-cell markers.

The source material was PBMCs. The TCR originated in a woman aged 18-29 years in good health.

CDR3 amino acids: CSATTTGNYNEQFF. DNA of the CDR3: TGCAGTGCCACTACAACGGGAAATTACAATGAGCAGTTCTTC. The chain carries TRBV20-1 and TRBJ2-1, with D perhaps matching TRBD2 (5 bases). Germline V gene sequence: CDR1 DFQATT, CDR2 SNEGSKA (reference sequence). V shed 6 bases and J shed 4 bases, with 16 bases lying between them. The CDR3 is 14 residues long.